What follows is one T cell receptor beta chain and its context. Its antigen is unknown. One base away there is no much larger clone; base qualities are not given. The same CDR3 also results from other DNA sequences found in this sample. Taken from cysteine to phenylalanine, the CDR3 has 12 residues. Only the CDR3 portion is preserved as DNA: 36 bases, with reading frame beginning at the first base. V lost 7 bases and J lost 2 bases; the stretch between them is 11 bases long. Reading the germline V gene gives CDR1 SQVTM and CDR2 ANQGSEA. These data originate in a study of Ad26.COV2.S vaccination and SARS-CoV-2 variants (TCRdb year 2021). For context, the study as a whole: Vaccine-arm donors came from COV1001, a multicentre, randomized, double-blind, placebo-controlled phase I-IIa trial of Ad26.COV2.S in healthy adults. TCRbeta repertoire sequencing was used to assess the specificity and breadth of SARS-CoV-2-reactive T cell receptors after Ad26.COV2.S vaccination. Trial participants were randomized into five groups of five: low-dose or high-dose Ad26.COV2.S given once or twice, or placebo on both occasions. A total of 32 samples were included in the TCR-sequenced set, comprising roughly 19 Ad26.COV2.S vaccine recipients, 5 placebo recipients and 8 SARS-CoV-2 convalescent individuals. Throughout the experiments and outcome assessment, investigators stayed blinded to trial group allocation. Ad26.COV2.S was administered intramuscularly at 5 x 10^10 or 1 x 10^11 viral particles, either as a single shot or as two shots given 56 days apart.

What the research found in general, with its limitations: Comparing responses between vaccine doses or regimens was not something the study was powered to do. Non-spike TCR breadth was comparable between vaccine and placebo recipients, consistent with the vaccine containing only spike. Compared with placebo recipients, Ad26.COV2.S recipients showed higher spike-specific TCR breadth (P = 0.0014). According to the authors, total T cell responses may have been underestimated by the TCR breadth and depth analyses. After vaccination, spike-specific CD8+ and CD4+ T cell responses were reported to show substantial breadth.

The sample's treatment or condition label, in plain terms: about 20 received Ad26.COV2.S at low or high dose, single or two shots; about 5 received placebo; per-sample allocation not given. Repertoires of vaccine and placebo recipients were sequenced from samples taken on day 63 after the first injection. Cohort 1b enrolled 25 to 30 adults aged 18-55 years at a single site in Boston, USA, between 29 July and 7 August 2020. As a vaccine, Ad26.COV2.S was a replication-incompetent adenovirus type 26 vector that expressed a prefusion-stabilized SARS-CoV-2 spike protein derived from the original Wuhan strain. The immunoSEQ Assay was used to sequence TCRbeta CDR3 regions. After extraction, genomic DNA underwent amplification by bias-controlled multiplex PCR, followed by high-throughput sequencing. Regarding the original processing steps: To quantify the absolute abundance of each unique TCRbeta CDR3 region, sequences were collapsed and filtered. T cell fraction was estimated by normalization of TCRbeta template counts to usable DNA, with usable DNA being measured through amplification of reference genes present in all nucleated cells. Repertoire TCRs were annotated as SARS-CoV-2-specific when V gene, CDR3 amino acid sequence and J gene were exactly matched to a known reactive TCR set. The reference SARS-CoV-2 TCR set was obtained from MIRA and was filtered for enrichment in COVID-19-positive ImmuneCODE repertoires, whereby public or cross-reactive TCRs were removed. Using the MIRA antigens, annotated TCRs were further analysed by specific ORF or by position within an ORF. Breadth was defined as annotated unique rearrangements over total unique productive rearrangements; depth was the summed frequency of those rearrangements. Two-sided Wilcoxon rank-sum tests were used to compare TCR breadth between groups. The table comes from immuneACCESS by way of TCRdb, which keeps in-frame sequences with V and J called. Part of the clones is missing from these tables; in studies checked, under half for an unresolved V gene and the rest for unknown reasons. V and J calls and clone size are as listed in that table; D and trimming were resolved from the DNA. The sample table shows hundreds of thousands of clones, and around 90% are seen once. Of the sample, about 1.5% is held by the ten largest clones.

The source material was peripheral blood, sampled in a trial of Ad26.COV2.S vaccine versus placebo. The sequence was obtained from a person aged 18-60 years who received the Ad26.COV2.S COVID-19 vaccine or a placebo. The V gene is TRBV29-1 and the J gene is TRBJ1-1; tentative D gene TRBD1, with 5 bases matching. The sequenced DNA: TGCAGCGCGGGGCAGATAAACACTGAAGCTTTCTTT. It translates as CSAGQINTEAFF. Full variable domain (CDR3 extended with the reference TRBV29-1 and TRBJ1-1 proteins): SAVISQKPSRDICQRGTSLTIQCQVDSQVTMMFWYRQQPGQSLTLIATANQGSEATYESGFVIDKFPISRPNLTFSTLTVSNMSPEDSSIYLCSAGQINTEAFFGQGTRLTVV.